One sample yielded the 20 T cell receptor beta chains listed below, sequenced in a study of cytomegalovirus exposure and HLA in healthy donors. Researchers ran the PCR with 60 Vbeta and 13 Jbeta primers. Profiling relied on immunoSEQ multiplex PCR, and the TCRdb table lists in-frame clones only, not all of them. The repertoire holds over 100,000 clones, with roughly 85% as singletons. Sequenced: PBMCs. These receptor sequences come from a man under 40 in good health and CMV-seropositive.

The chain couples TRBV6-5 to TRBJ2-3; 8 bases match TRBD2. CDR3 size: 13 residues. Germline V CDR1 and CDR2: MNHEY, SVGAGI. Germline trimming cut 6 bases from V and 7 bases from J; bases unmatched to any gene: 6. CDR3 sequence reads: CASRALAGNTQYF. CDR3 DNA sequence: TGTGCCAGCAGGGCTTTAGCGGGGAATACGCAGTATTTT.

V usage is TRBV7-9 and J usage is TRBJ1-4, with D maybe TRBD1 (5 bases). V dropped 3 bases and J dropped 8 bases, with 13 bases sitting between them. CDR1 SEHNR and CDR2 FQNEAQ come from the germline V gene (reference sequence). This CDR3 is 14 amino acids long. CDR3 sequence reads: CASSLWQGGEKLFF. DNA for the CDR3: TGTGCCAGCAGCTTGTGGCAGGGAGGCGAAAAACTGTTTTTT.

The genes are TRBV6-5 and TRBJ1-1; perhaps TRBD1 as D (6 bases). Germline V gene data show CDR1 as MNHEY and CDR2 as SVGAGI. V lost 1 base and J 5 bases, leaving 14 bases between the germline ends. The CDR3 is 15 residues long. This CDR3 is CASSYWGGTGTEAFF. CDR3 DNA: TGTGCCAGCAGTTACTGGGGGGGCACGGGGACTGAAGCTTTCTTT.

This clone was seen only once. The gene calls are TRBV2 and TRBJ2-6; D possibly corresponds to TRBD1 (6 bases). The CDR3 runs to 17 residues. The germline V and J ends were trimmed by 7 bases and 0 bases, with 16 bases remaining between them. Germline CDR1 SNHLY, CDR2 FYNNEI. The CDR3, as DNA: TGTGCCAGCATTTCGGCCAGGGGCATCTCTGGGGCCAACGTCCTGACTTTC. Amino acids: CASISARGISGANVLTF. Based on the CDR3 plus reference TRBV2 and TRBJ2-6, the full variable domain is EPEVTQTPSHQVTQMGQEVILRCVPISNHLYFYWYRQILGQKVEFLVSFYNNEISEKSEIFDDQFSVERPDGSNFTLKIRSTKLEDSAMYFCASISARGISGANVLTFGAGSRLTVL.

The chain couples TRBV7-9 to TRBJ2-7; the match to TRBD1 covers 7 bases. The CDR3 runs to 13 residues. Trimming at V came to 1 base and at J to 8 bases, leaving 5 bases not matched to a gene. CDR1 and CDR2 from the germline V gene are SEHNR and FQNEAQ (reference sequence). Here the CDR3 DNA reads TGTGCCAGCAGCTTAGTGGGCAGGGGGAAGCAGTACGTC. Protein sequence: CASSLVGRGKQYV.

This clone was counted a few times. This chain uses TRBV6-1 with TRBJ2-1; 16 bases fit TRBD2. The CDR3 spans 16 residues. Germline CDR1 and CDR2: MNHNS and SASEGT. Unmatched junction bases numbered 5, after V lost 4 bases and J lost 8 bases. The CDR3 sequence is CASSGGTSGGAHEQFF. The CDR3 region has the DNA TGTGCCAGCAGTGGTGGGACTAGCGGGGGGGCGCATGAGCAGTTCTTC.

The CDR3 spells CASSYLRDRGFTDTQYF. DNA for the CDR3: TGTGCCAGCAGCTACCTCCGGGACAGGGGCTTCACAGATACGCAGTATTTT. The chain joins TRBV5-4 to TRBJ2-3; 10 positions match TRBD1. The CDR3 extends over 17 amino acids. Germline assignment: CDR1 SGHNT and CDR2 YYREEE (reference sequence). The J segment lost 2 bases and the V segment lost 3 bases, leaving 9 bases of the junction unmatched.

The chain links TRBV6-6 to TRBJ2-1, with 8 nucleotides matching TRBD1. CDR1 and CDR2 from the germline V gene are MNHNY and SVGAGI (reference sequence). Losses at the gene ends were 5 bases for V and 2 bases for J; bases not matched to a gene: 5. This CDR3 comprises 15 residues. The CDR3 DNA reads TGTGCCAGCAGTCAGACGGGACAGGCCTACAATGAGCAGTTCTTC. This gives the protein CASSQTGQAYNEQFF.

The chain recombines TRBV6-4 with TRBJ2-7, with 10 bases identical to TRBD1. Losses at the gene ends were 6 bases for V and 3 bases for J; bases not matched to a gene: 14. Germline V CDR1 and CDR2: MRHNA, SNTAGT. This CDR3 has 17 amino acids. The CDR3 loop is CASRKKRTTGGLYEQYV. Here the CDR3 DNA reads TGTGCCAGCAGGAAGAAGAGGACGACAGGGGGCCTCTACGAGCAGTACGTC.

The chain combines TRBV28 with TRBJ1-1, with no clear D. With 6 bases removed from V and 3 bases from J, the gap between germline ends came to 8 bases. Germline lookup yields CDR1 MDHEN and CDR2 SYDVKM. This CDR3 spans 12 amino acids. DNA for the CDR3: TGTGCCAGCAGCCCTCTCGACACTGAAGCTTTCTTT. Translated, it gives CASSPLDTEAFF.

The rearrangement joins TRBV28 to TRBJ2-7, with D possibly being TRBD1 (6 bases). With 5 bases removed from V and 4 bases from J, the gap between germline ends came to 18 bases. The germline gives CDR1 MDHEN, CDR2 SYDVKM. CDR3 length equals 15 residues. CDR3 protein: CASSPPTGFHYEQYF. CDR3 sequence (DNA): TGTGCCAGCAGTCCTCCTACAGGGTTCCATTACGAGCAGTACTTC.

V gene TRBV5-6 combines with J gene TRBJ2-5; tentatively, D is TRBD2 (6 bases). The V and J ends lost 2 bases and 6 bases respectively, with 20 bases between them. The CDR3 consists of 16 residues. Germline assignment: CDR1 SGHDT and CDR2 YYEEEE. The CDR3 nucleotides are TGTGCCAGCAGCTTACTGACTAGTACGATCTGGAAGACCCAGTACTTC. Its protein product is CASSLLTSTIWKTQYF.

The CDR3 protein is CASSLSGRNTEAFF. CDR3 sequence (DNA): TGTGCCAGCAGCTTGTCGGGTAGGAACACTGAAGCTTTCTTT. The genes are TRBV5-4 and TRBJ1-1; no definite D call. Germline V CDR1 and CDR2: SGHNT, YYREEE (reference sequence). Trimming cost V 1 base and J 1 base, with 8 bases left between them. The CDR3 is made up of 14 amino acids.

The chain combines TRBV7-2 with TRBJ1-2; no reliable D call. The V gene's germline CDR1 is SGHTA and CDR2 FQGNSA. CDR3 length: 14 residues. The germline V and J ends were trimmed by 2 bases and 5 bases, with 12 bases remaining between them. The chain's CDR3 is CASSLTRSPYGYTF. The CDR3 DNA sequence: TGTGCCAGCAGCTTAACTCGTTCACCTTATGGCTACACCTTC.

The rearrangement links TRBV18 to TRBJ2-5, with D unresolved. The germline V and J ends were trimmed by 1 base and 1 base, with 13 bases remaining between them. Germline V gene sequence: CDR1 KGHSH, CDR2 LQKENI. This CDR3 region has 16 residues. The CDR3 loop reads CASSPQASLGQETQYF. For the CDR3, the DNA is TGTGCCAGCTCACCACAGGCAAGTCTAGGCCAAGAGACCCAGTACTTC.

The CDR3 DNA is TGTGCCAGCAGCTTTCTAAGGACAGGGTATGATGAGCAGTTCTTC. Its translation: CASSFLRTGYDEQFF. The chain employs TRBV5-6 and TRBJ2-1; TRBD1 matches 8 bases. The CDR3 spans 15 residues. Per germline, CDR1 SGHDT and CDR2 YYEEEE. After removal of 2 bases from V and 8 bases from J, the junction contained 9 bases not matched to a gene.

This chain uses TRBV4-2 with TRBJ2-2; TRBD2 aligns across 14 bases. V lost 0 bases to trimming and J lost 3 bases; unmatched junction nucleotides: 9. CDR3 length: 20 residues. Germline assignment: CDR1 LGHNA and CDR2 YNFKEQ. The CDR3 DNA is TGTGCCAGCAGCCAAGATCTCGGACTAGCGGGGGGCGGGTACACCGGGGAGCTGTTTTTT. This sequence encodes CASSQDLGLAGGGYTGELFF.

This chain uses TRBV6-5 with TRBJ2-3, with D perhaps TRBD2 (5 bases). The CDR3 spans 14 residues. The germline V gene encodes CDR1 MNHEY and CDR2 SVGAGI. V lost 5 bases, J lost 12 bases, and 21 bases lay in between. The CDR3 protein is CASSEVPASSYQYF. DNA for the CDR3: TGTGCCAGCAGTGAAGTCCCGGCTAGCTCCTATCAGTATTTT.

This chain joins TRBV27 and TRBJ1-1; D may be TRBD1 (6 bases). Germline values: CDR1 MNHEY, CDR2 SMNVEV (reference sequence). The CDR3 contains 13 residues. V lost 8 bases and J 11 bases, leaving 21 bases between the germline ends. The CDR3 loop is CASGEGDLRRAFF. CDR3 nucleotides: TGTGCCAGCGGGGAGGGGGATCTCAGGCGGGCTTTCTTT.

The chain is built from TRBV13 and TRBJ2-5; 13 nucleotides match TRBD2. This CDR3 has 18 residues. Per the germline V gene, CDR1 is PRHDT and CDR2 is FYEKMQ (reference sequence). The J segment lost 5 bases and the V segment lost 2 bases, leaving 11 bases of the junction unmatched. CDR3 region: CASSLWSGTSGIGETQYF. Written as DNA, the CDR3 is TGTGCCAGCAGCTTATGGTCGGGGACTAGCGGGATTGGGGAGACCCAGTACTTC.